What follows are 8 T cell receptor beta chains derived from one specimen sequenced in a study of beta chain features in type 1 diabetes. General study findings and limits: When Type 1 diabetes patients were examined, their TCRB CDR3s proved moderately but significantly shorter in all four CD4+ subsets.

cDNA synthesis used the whole RNA isolate, giving expressed TCRB sequences. The table came from immunoSEQ multiplex PCR; TCRdb's copy has only in-frame clones and leaves some out. The table records over 200,000 clones, 11% of them present only once. These receptors' antigens are unknown. The sample taken for sequencing was naive CD4+ T cells from blood. All receptors come from a man in his thirties or forties with type 1 diabetes.

This clone was counted only a few times. This sequence joins TRBV28 and TRBJ2-7; TRBD1 aligns across 9 bases. Germline values: CDR1 MDHEN, CDR2 SYDVKM. Germline trimming cut 6 bases from V and 5 bases from J; bases unmatched to any gene: 11. The CDR3 is made up of 15 amino acids. CDR3 sequence: CASRERNRGRDEQYF. CDR3 nucleotides: TGTGCCAGCAGGGAGCGGAACAGGGGGCGGGACGAGCAGTACTTC.

This clone was counted a few times. V is TRBV25-1 and J is TRBJ2-7; 9 bases line up with TRBD2. V lost 8 bases and J lost 2; bases outside the gene matches: 4. Germline CDR1 reads MGHDK; CDR2 reads SYGVNS. The CDR3 runs to 13 residues. CDR3 nucleotides: TGTGCCAGCGGAGGCGGGGGGGCCTACGAGCAGTACTTC. This sequence encodes CASGGGGAYEQYF.

This clone turned up a few times. V gene TRBV5-1 combines with J gene TRBJ2-3; 8 bases map to TRBD1. The CDR3 covers 15 residues. Germline lookup yields CDR1 SGHRS and CDR2 YFSETQ. V lost 5 bases, J lost 6 bases, and 11 bases stayed unmatched. CDR3 nucleotides: TGCGCCAGCAGTCCAGATCCAGGGGGCCGGGATACGCAGTATTTT. Its protein is CASSPDPGGRDTQYF.

For the CDR3, the DNA is TGTGCCAGCAGCCCCCTGGGCAGTGAAAAACTGTTTTTT. Residues: CASSPLGSEKLFF. The chain is built from TRBV7-6 and TRBJ1-4; D uncertain. The V end lost 5 bases, the J end lost 7 bases, and 11 bases lay between the germline ends. Germline lookup yields CDR1 SGHVS and CDR2 FNYEAQ. This CDR3 is built from 13 residues.

This clone has only a few counts. This rearrangement joins TRBV2 to TRBJ1-2, with a possible D match to TRBD1 (5 bases). Germline loops: CDR1 SNHLY, CDR2 FYNNEI. The CDR3 is made up of 13 amino acids. The CDR3 bases are TGTGCGGGTCAGGGTTTAGAGCTATATGGCTACACCTTC. This translates into CAGQGLELYGYTF.

This chain joins TRBV7-3 and TRBJ2-5; 10 nucleotides align to TRBD2. V shed 3 bases, J shed 4 bases, and the junction held 5 bases outside the gene matches. Germline V gene sequence: CDR1 SGHTA, CDR2 FQGTGA. The CDR3 is made up of 15 amino acids. CDR3 nucleotide sequence: TGTGCCAGCAGCTTGACCAGCGGGGGGGCAGAGACCCAGTACTTC. Translated, it gives CASSLTSGGAETQYF.

This clone has more than one count but fewer than ten. Additional DNA sequences in this sample encode the identical CDR3. CDR3 sequence (DNA): TGTGCCAGCAGTCTGACTAGCGGGGGAAATGAGCAGTTCTTC. Encoded protein: CASSLTSGGNEQFF. The chain employs TRBV7-2 and TRBJ2-1; TRBD2 agrees at 12 bases. Trimming took 6 bases from V and 7 from J; bases not matched to a gene: 4. Germline values: CDR1 SGHTA, CDR2 FQGNSA. The CDR3 has 14 amino acids.

This clone was found a few times. This sample also contains other DNA sequences that code for the same CDR3. This chain connects TRBV14 to TRBJ2-2; D may be TRBD2 (5 bases). V lost 4 bases and J 4 bases, leaving 7 bases between the germline ends. CDR3 length: 13 residues. From germline, CDR1 is SGHDN and CDR2 FVKESK. The CDR3 loop is CASSPRVTGELFF. CDR3 nucleotides: TGTGCCAGCAGCCCGAGGGTCACCGGGGAGCTGTTTTTT.